The entry that follows covers one T cell receptor (beta chain) sequence. It lacks a known antigen. Base qualities were left out, and no much larger clone turns up one base away. The immunoSEQ Assay, a bias-controlled multiplex PCR, was used to amplify TCRbeta CDR3 regions from genomic DNA. The authors processed their data as follows. The number of nucleated cells in each sample was estimated from the amplification of reference gene primers within the assay. To quantify the absolute abundance of each unique TCRbeta CDR3 rearrangement, sequence reads were collapsed and filtered. For each sample, productive Simpson clonality was calculated by taking the square root of Simpson's diversity index across productive rearrangements. This is the immuneACCESS table as TCRdb keeps it, with only in-frame sequences that have V and J called. A part of the clones is gone; compared with another copy, unresolved V genes explain less than half, and the rest is unexplained. V and J calls and clone size are copied from that table; D and trimming were computed from the DNA. The sample has roughly 150,000 clones on record, 70% to 90% of them singletons. Around 2.5% of the sample is held by the ten biggest clonotypes.

This entry comes from a study of blood T cell repertoires in COVID-19 (dated by TCRdb to about 2020). The study in broad terms: Collaborator samples came from the United States, Italy and Spain and covered acute and convalescent phases of COVID-19. Nearly every sample came with metadata listing a de-identified subject ID, COVID-19 status, age in years and sex. Samples came from the ongoing ImmuneRACE study (first 160 participants) plus 1,254 subjects from 6 global collaborators. The dataset comprised deeply sampled blood TCRbeta repertoires from subjects exposed to, actively infected with, or recovered from COVID-19. Where available, HLA class I and class II types were taken from metadata supplied by the sample provider and were not determined by assay-based typing. The prospective study material was composed of cDNA or gDNA derived from T cells, B-cell-depleted T cells, or PBMCs. A freely available public database, intended as a resource for researchers studying the immune response to SARS-CoV-2, is where the repertoires were released.

At one collaborating source in Seattle, patients were enrolled during active infection and were followed longitudinally through the course of disease. Collaborating institutions collected whole blood in K2EDTA tubes following their own protocols. For TCRbeta analysis, collaborators shipped samples in one of three forms: frozen whole blood, isolated PBMCs, or DNA extracted from either of those sample types. The investigation overall reported the following: The quantity of clinical and demographic metadata differed by source and by participant and was supplied without curation.

Specimen: peripheral blood. This clonotype originated in a woman aged 80 or older with COVID-19, enrolled during active disease.

The CDR3 region reads CASSLRDAGYNEQFF. The base sequence is TGTGCCAGCAGCTTAAGGGACGCGGGGTACAATGAGCAGTTCTTC. The chain was built from TRBV11-2 and TRBJ2-1; the D segment could be TRBD2, given 6 matching bases. The CDR3 runs 15 residues from the cysteine to the phenylalanine. Only the CDR3 region is kept as DNA, spanning 45 bases read in frame from base 1. The junction carries 12 bases between V and J, which are trimmed by 2 bases and 4 bases respectively. The germline V gene supplies CDR1 SGHAT and CDR2 FQNNGV.